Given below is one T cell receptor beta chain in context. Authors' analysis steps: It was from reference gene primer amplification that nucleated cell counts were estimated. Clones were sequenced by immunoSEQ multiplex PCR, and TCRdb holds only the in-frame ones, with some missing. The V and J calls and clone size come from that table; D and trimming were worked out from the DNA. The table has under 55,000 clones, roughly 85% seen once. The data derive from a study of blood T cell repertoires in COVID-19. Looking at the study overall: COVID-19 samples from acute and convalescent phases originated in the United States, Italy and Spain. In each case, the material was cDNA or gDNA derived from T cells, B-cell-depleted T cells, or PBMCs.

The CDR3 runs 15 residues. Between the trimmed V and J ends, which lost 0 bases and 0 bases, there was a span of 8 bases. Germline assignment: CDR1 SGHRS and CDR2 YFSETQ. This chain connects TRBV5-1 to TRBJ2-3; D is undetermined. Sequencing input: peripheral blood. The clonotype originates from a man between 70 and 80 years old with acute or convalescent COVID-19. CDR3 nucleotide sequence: TGCGCCAGCAGCTTGGAGCACGGGAGCACAGATACGCAGTATTTT. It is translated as CASSLEHGSTDTQYF.